This TCR beta chain was observed in a study of T-cell memory formation after mild COVID-19. The CDR3 is made up of 17 amino acids. Germline V gene data show CDR1 as MNHNS and CDR2 as SASEGT. The V segment lost 1 base and the J segment 5 bases; nucleotides outside the gene matches: 9. Sample barcodes and UMIs were carried by the TCR alpha and TCR beta cDNA libraries that 5'RACE generated with constant-segment primers. TCRdb recomputed calls from the 5' RACE reads with MiXCR, one row per CDR3 protein. The sample shows 550,000 to 650,000 distinct CDR3 sequences, about 18% of them seen only once. In its sample, this clonotype was seen a few times.

The sequence was obtained from an adult woman who had mild COVID-19 (a few samples of this study predate the infection). Cell type and time point are not known. V is TRBV6-1 and J is TRBJ2-1, with 9 bases matching TRBD2. The sequenced material came from PBMCs or a T cell subset sorted from them (not recorded which). CDR3 sequence reads: CASSEGFLAGHDNEQFF. The CDR3 DNA follows: TGTGCCAGCAGTGAAGGGTTCCTAGCGGGACACGACAATGAGCAGTTCTTC.